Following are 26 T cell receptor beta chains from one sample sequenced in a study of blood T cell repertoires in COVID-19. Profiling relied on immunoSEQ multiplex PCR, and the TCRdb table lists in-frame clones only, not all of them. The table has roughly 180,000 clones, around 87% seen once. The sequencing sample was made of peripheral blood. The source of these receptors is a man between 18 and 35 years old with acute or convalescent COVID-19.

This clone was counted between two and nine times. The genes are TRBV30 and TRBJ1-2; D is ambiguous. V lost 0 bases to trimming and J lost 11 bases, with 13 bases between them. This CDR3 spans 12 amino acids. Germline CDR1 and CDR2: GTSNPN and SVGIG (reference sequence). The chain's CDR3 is CAWSVVDTSYTF. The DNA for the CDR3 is TGTGCCTGGAGTGTAGTCGACACCTCATACACCTTC.

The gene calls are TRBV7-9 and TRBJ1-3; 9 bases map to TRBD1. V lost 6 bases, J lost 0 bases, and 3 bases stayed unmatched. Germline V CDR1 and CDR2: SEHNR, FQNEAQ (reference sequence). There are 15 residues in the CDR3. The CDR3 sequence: CASRPGQGSGNTIYF. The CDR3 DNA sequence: TGTGCCAGCAGACCGGGACAGGGCTCTGGAAACACCATATATTTT.

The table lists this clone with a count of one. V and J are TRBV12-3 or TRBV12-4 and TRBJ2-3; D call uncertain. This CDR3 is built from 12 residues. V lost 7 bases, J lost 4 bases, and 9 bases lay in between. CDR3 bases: TGTGCCAGCATTTCATCGGCAGATACGCAGTATTTT. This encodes CASISSADTQYF.

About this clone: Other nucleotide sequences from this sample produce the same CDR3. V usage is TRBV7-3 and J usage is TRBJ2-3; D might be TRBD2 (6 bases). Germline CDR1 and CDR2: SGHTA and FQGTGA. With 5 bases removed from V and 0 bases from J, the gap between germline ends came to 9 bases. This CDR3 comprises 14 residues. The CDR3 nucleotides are TGTGCCAGCAGCCCTACTAGCAGCACAGATACGCAGTATTTT. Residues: CASSPTSSTDTQYF.

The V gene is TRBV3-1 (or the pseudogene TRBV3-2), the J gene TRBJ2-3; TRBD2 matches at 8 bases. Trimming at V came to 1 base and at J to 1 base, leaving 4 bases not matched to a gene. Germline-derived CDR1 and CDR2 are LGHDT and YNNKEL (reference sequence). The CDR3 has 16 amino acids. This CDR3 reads CASSQVSLAGTDTQYF. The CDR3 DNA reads TGTGCCAGCAGCCAAGTTTCACTAGCGGGCACAGATACGCAGTATTTT.

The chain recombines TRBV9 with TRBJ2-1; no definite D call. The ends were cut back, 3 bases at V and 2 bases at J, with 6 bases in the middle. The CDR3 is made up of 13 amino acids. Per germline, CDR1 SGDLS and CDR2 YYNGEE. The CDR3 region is CASSDTTYNEQFF. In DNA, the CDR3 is TGTGCCAGCAGCGACACTACCTACAATGAGCAGTTCTTC.

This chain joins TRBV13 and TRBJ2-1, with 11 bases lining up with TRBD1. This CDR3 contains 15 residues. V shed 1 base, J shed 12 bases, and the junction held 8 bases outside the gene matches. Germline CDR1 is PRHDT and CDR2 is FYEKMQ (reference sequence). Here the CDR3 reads CASSLVGTGGEVQFF. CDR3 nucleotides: TGTGCCAGCAGCTTAGTTGGGACAGGGGGAGAGGTGCAGTTCTTC.

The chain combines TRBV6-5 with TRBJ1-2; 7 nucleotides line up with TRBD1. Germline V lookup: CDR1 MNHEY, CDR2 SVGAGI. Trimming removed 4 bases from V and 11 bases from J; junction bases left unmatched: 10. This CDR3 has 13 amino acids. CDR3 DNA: TGTGCCAGCAGTTTCCGGGACAGCCTCACATACACCTTC. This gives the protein CASSFRDSLTYTF.

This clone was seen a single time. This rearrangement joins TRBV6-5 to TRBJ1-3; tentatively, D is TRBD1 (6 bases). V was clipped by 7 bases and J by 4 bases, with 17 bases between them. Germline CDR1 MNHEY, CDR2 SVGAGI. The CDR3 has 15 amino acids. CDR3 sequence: CASKTGASGGNTIYF. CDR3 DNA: TGTGCCAGCAAGACAGGAGCCTCCGGAGGAAACACCATATATTTT.

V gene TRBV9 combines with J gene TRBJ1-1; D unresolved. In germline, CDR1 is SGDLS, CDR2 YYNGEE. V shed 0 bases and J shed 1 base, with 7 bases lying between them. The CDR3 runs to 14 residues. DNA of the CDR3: TGTGCCAGCAGCGTAGTGGCGGGGAACACTGAAGCTTTCTTT. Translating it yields CASSVVAGNTEAFF.

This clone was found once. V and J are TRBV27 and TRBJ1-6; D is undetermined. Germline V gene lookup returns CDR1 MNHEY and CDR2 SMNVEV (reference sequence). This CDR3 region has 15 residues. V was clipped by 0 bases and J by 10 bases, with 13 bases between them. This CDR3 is CASSLSYILFSPLHF. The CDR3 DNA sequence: TGTGCCAGCAGTTTATCGTATATTTTATTCTCACCCCTCCACTTT.

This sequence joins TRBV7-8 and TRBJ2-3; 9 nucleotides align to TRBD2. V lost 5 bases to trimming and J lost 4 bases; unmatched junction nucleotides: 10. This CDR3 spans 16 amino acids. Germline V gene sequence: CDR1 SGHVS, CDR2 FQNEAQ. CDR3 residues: CASSPDLAGYADTQYF. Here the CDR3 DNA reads TGTGCCAGCAGCCCTGATCTAGCGGGGTACGCAGATACGCAGTATTTT.

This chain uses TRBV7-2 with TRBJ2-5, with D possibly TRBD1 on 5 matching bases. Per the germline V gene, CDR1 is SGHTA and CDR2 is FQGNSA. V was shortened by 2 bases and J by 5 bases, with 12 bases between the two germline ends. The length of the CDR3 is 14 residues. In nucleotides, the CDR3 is TGTGCCAGCAGCTTAATGGCAGGGCCGGAGACCCAGTACTTC. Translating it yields CASSLMAGPETQYF. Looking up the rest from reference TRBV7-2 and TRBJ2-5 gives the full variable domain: GAGVSQSPSNKVTEKGKDVELRCDPISGHTALYWYRQSLGQGLEFLIYFQGNSAPDKSGLPSDRFSAERTGGSVSTLTIQRTQQEDSAVYLCASSLMAGPETQYFGPGTRLLVL.

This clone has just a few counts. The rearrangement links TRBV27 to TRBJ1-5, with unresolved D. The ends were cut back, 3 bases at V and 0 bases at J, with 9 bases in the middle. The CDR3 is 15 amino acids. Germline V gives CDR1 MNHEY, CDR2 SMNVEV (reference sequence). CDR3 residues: CASSFGLNSNQPQHF. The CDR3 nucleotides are TGTGCCAGCAGTTTCGGTCTAAATAGCAATCAGCCCCAGCATTTT.

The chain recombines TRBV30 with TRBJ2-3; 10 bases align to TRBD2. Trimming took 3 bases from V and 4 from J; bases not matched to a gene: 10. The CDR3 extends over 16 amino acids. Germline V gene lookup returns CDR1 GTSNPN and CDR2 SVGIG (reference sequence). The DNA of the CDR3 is TGTGCCTGGAGCCCAGCGGGGGGGCCAGGAGCAGATACGCAGTATTTT. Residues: CAWSPAGGPGADTQYF.

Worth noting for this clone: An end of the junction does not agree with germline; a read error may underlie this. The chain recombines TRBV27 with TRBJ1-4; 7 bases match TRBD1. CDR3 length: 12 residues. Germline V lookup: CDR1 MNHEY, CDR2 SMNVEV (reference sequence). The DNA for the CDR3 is TGTGCCAGCAGTTACCCCGACAGGGCAACGATTTTT. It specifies CASSYPDRATIF.

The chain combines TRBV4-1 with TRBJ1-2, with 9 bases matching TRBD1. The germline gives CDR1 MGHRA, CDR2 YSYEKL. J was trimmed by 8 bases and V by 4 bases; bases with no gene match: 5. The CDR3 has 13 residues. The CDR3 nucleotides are TGCGCCAGCAGCCGAGGGACAGGGTGGGGCTACACCTTC. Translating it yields CASSRGTGWGYTF.

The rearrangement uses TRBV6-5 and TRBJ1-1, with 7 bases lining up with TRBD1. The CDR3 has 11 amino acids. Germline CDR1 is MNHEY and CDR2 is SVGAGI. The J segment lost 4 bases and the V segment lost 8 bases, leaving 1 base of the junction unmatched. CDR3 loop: CASGTVTEAFF. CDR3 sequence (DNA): TGTGCCAGCGGGACAGTCACTGAAGCTTTCTTT.

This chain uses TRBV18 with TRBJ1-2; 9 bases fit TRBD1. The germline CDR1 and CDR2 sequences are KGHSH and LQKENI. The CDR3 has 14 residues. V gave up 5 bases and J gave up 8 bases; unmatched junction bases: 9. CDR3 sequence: CASSSVGTGNGYTF. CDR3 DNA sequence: TGTGCCAGCTCATCAGTCGGGACAGGGAACGGCTACACCTTC.

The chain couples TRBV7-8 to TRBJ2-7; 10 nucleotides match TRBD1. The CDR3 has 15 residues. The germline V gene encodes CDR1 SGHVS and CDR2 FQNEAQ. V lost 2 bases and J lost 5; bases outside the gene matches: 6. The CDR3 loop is CASSLPDRGSDEQYF. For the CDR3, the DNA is TGTGCCAGCAGCTTACCGGACAGGGGGTCCGACGAGCAGTACTTC.

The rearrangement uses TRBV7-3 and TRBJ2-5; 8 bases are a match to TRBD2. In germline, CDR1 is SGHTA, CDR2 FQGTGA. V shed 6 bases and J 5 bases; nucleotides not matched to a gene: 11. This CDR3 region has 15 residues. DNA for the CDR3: TGTGCCAGCAGTTCCTCTCCGGGGGGGCATGAGACCCAGTACTTC. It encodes CASSSSPGGHETQYF.

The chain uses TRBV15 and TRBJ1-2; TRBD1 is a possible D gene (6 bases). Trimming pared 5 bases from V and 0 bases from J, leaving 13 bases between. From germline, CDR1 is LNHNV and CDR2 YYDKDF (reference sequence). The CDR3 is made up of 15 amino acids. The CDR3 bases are TGTGCCACCAGCGGACCGGACAGAGCTAACTATGGCTACACCTTC. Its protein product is CATSGPDRANYGYTF.

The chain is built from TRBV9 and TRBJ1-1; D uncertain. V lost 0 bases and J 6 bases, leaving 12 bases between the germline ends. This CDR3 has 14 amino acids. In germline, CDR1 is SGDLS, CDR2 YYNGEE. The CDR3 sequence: CASSVVGASAEAFF. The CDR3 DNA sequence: TGTGCCAGCAGCGTAGTGGGTGCTAGCGCTGAAGCTTTCTTT.

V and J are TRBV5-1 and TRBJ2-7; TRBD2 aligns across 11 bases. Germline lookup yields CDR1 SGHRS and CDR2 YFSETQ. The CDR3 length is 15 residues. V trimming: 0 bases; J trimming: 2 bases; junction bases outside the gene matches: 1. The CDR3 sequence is CASSLGLAGTYEQYV. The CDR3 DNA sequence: TGCGCCAGCAGCTTGGGACTAGCGGGAACCTACGAGCAGTACGTC.

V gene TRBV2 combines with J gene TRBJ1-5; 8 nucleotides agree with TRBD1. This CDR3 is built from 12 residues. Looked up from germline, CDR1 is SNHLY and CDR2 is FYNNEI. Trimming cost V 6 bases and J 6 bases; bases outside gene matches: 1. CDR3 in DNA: TGTGCCAGCAGCCAGGGGGCTCAGCCCCAGCATTTT. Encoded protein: CASSQGAQPQHF.

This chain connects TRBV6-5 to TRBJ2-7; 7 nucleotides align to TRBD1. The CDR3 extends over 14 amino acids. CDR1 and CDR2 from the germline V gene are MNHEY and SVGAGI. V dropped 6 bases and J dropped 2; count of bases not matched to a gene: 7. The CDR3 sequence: CASSARDRTYEQYV. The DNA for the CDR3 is TGTGCCAGCAGCGCAAGGGACAGAACCTACGAGCAGTACGTC.